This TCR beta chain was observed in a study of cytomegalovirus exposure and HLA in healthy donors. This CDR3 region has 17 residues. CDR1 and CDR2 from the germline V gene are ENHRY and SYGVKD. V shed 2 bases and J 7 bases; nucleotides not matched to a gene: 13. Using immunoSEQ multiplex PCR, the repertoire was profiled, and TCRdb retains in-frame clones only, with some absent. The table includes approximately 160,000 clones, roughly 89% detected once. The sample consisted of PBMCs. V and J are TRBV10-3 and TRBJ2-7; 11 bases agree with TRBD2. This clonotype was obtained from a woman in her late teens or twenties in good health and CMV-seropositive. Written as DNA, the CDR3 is TGTGCCATCAGTGAGCCGATAGCGGGAGGGCGAGAAGGGGAGCAGTACTTC. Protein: CAISEPIAGGREGEQYF.